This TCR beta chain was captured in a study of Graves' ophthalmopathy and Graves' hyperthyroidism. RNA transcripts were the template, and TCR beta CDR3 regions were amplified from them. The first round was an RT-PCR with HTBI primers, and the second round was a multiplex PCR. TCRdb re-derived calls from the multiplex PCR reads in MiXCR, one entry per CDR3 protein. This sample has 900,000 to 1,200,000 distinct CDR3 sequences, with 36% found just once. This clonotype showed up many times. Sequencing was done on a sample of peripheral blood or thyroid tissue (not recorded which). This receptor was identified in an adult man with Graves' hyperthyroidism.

CDR3 sequence (DNA): TGCAGTGTTCCACCCAACAGGAGGGCTTCCTACGAGCAGTACTTC. As protein: CSVPPNRRASYEQYF. V is TRBV20-1 and J is TRBJ2-7; tentatively, D is TRBD2 (6 bases). The V end was cut by 7 bases, the J end by 1 base, with 20 bases between. The CDR3 contains 15 residues. CDR1 DFQATT and CDR2 SNEGSKA come from the germline V gene (reference sequence).